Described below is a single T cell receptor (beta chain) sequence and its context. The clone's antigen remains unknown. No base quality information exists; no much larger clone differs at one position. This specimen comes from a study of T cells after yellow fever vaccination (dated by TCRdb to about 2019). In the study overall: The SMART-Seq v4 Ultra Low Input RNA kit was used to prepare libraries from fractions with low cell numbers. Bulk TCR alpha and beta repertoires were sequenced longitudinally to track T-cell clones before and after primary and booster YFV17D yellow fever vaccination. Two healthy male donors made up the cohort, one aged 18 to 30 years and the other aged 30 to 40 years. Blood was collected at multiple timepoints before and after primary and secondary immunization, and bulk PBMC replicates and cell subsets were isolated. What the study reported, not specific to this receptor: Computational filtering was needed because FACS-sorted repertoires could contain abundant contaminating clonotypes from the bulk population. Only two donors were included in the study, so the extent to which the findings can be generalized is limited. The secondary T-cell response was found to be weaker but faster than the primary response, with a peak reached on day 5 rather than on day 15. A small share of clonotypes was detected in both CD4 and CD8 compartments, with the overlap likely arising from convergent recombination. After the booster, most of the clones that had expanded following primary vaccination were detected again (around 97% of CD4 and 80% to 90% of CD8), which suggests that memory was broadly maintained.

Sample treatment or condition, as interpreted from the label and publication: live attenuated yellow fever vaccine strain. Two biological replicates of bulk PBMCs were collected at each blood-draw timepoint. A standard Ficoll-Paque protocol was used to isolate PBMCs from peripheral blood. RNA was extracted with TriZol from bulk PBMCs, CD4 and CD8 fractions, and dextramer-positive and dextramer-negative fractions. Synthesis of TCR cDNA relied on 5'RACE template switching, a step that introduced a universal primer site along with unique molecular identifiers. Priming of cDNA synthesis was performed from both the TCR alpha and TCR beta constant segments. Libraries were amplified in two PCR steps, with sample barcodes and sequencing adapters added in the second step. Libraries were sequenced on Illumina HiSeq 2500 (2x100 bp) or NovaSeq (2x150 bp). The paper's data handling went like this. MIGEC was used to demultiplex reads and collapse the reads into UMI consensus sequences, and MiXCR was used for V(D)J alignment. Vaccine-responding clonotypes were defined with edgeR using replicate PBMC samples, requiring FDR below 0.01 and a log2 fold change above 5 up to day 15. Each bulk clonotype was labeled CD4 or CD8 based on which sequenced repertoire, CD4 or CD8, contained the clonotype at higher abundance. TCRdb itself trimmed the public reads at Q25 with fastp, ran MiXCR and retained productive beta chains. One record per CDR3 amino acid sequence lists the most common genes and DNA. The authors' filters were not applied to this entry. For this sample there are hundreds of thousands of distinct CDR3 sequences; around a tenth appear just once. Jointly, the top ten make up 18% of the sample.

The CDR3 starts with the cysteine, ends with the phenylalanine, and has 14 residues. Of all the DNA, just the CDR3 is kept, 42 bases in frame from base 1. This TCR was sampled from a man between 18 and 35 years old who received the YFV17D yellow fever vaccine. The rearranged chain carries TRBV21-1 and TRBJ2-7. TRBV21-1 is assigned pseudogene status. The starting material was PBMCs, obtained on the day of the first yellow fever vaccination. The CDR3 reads CASSKAVSRYEQYF. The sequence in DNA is TGTGCCAGCAGCAAAGCCGTCAGTCGGTACGAGCAGTACTTC.